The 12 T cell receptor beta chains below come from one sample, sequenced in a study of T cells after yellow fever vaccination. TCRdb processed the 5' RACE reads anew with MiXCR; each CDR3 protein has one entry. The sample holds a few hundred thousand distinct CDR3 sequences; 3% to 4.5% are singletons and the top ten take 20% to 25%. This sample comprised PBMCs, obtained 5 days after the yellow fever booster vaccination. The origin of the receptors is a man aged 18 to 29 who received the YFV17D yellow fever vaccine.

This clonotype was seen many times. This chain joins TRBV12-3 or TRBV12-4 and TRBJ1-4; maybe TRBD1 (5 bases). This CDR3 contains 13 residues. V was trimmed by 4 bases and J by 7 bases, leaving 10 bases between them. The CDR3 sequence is CASSYFGGEKLFF. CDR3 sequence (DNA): TGTGCCAGCAGTTATTTTGGGGGTGAAAAACTGTTTTTT.

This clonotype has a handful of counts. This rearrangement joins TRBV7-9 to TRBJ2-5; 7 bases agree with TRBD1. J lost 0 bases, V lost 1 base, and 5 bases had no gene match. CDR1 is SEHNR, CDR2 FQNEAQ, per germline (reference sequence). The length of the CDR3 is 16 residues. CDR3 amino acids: CASSLVGRGYQETQYF. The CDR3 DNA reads TGTGCCAGCAGCTTAGTCGGCAGGGGGTACCAAGAGACCCAGTACTTC.

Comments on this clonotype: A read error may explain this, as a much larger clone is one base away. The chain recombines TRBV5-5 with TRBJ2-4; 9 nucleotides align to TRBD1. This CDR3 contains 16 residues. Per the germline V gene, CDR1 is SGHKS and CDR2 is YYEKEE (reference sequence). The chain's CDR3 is CANSFLQGAAKNIQYF. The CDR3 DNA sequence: TGTGCCAACAGCTTTTTACAGGGGGCCGCCAAAAACATTCAGTACTTC.

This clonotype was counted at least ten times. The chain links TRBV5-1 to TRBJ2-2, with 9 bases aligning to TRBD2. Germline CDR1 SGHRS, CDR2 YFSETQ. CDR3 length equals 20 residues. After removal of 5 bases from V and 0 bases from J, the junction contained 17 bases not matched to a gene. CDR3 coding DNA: TGCGCCAGCAGACCAAGACTAGCGGAGTTGTTTCTAACGAACACCGGGGAGCTGTTTTTT. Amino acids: CASRPRLAELFLTNTGELFF.

CDR3 sequence (DNA): TGTGCCAGTAGTATCCCGGGACAGGGTCACAATGAGCAGTTCTTC. This sequence encodes CASSIPGQGHNEQFF. This chain connects TRBV19 to TRBJ2-1, with 9 bases aligning to TRBD1. The CDR3 totals 15 residues. Germline V gene data show CDR1 as LNHDA and CDR2 as SQIVND (reference sequence). The V gene end was trimmed by 3 bases and the J gene end by 5 bases; junction bases not matched to a gene: 5. The full variable domain, with the rest looked up from reference TRBV19 and TRBJ2-1, is DGGITQSPKYLFRKEGQNVTLSCEQNLNHDAMYWYRQDPGQGLRLIYYSQIVNDFQKGDIAEGYSVSREKKESFPLTVTSAQKNPTAFYLCASSIPGQGHNEQFFGPGTRLTVL.

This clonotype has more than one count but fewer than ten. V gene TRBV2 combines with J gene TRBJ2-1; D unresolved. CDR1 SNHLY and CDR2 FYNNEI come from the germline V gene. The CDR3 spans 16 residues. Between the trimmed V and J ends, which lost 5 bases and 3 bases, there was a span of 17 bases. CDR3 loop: CASSSLPSVGYNEQFF. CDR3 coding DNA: TGTGCCAGCAGTTCCTTACCCAGCGTTGGCTACAATGAGCAGTTCTTC. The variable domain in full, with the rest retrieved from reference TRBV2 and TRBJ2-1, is EPEVTQTPSHQVTQMGQEVILRCVPISNHLYFYWYRQILGQKVEFLVSFYNNEISEKSEIFDDQFSVERPDGSNFTLKIRSTKLEDSAMYFCASSSLPSVGYNEQFFGPGTRLTVL.

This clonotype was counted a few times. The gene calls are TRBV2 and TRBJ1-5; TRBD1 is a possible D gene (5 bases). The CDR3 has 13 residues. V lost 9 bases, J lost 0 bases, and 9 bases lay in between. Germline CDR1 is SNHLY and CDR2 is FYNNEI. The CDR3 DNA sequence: TGTGCCAGAGGGGAGGTTAGCAATCAGCCCCAGCATTTT. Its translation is CARGEVSNQPQHF. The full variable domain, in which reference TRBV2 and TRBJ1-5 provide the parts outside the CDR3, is EPEVTQTPSHQVTQMGQEVILRCVPISNHLYFYWYRQILGQKVEFLVSFYNNEISEKSEIFDDQFSVERPDGSNFTLKIRSTKLEDSAMYFCARGEVSNQPQHFGDGTRLSIL.

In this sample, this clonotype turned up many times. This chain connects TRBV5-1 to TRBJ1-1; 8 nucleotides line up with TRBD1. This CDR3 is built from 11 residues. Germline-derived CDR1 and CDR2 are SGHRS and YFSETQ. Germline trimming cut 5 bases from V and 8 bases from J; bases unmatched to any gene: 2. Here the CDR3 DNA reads TGCGCCAGCAGGGGACAGGTAGAAGCTTTCTTT. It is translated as CASRGQVEAFF. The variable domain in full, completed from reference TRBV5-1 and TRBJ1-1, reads KAGVTQTPRYLIKTRGQQVTLSCSPISGHRSVSWYQQTPGQGLQFLFEYFSETQRNKGNFPGRFSGRQFSNSRSEMNVSTLELGDSALYLCASRGQVEAFFGQGTRLTVV.

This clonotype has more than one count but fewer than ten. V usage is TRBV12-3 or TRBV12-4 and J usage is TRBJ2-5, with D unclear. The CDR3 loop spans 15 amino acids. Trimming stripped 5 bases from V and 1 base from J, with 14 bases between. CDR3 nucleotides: TGTGCCAGCAGTCCCAAGACGGCTCGCCAAGAGACCCAGTACTTC. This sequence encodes CASSPKTARQETQYF.

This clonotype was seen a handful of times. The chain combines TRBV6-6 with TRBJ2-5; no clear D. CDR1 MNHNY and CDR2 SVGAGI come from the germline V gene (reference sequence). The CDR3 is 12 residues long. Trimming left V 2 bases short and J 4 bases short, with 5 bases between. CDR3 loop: CASSYPRETQYF. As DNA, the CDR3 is TGTGCCAGCAGTTACCCGAGAGAGACCCAGTACTTC.

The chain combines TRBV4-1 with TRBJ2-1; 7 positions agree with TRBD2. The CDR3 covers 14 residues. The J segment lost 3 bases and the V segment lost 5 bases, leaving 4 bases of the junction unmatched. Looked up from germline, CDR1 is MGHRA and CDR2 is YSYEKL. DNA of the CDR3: TGCGCCAGCAGCGGCGAGCGGGACTACAATGAGCAGTTCTTC. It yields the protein CASSGERDYNEQFF.

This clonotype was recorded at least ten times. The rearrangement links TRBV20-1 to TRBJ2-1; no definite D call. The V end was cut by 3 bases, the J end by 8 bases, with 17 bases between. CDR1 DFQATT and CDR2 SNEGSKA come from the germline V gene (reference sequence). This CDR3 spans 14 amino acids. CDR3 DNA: TGCAGTGCTAGGTCTGCGGCACTGGGCCATGAGCAGTTCTTC. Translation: CSARSAALGHEQFF.